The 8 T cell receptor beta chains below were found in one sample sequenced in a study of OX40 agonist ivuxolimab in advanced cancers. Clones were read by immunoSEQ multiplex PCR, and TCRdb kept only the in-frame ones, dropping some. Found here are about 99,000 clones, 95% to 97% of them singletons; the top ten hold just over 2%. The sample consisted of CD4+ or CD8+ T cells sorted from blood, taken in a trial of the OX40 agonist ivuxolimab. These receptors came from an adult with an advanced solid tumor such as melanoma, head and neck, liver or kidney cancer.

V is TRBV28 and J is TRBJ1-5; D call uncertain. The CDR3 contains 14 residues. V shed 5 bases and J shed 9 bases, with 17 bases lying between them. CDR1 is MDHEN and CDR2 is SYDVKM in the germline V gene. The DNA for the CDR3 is TGTGCCAGCAGTCCCATGACAAGTCCAGGGCCCCAGCATTTT. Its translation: CASSPMTSPGPQHF. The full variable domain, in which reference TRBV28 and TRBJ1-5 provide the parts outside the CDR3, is DVKVTQSSRYLVKRTGEKVFLECVQDMDHENMFWYRQDPGLGLRLIYFSYDVKMKEKGDIPEGYSVSREKKERFSLILESASTNQTSMYLCASSPMTSPGPQHFGDGTRLSIL.

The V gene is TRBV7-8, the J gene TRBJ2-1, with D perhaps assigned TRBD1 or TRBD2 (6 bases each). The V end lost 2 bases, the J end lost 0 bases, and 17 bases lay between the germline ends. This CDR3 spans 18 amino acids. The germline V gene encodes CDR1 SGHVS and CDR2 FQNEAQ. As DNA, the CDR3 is TGTGCCAGCAGCTTAATCGGGGGCGCCATTAGCTCCTACAATGAGCAGTTCTTC. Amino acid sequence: CASSLIGGAISSYNEQFF. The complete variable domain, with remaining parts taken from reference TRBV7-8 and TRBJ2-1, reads GAGVSQSPRYKVAKRGQDVALRCDPISGHVSLFWYQQALGQGPEFLTYFQNEAQLDKSGLPSDRFFAERPEGSVSTLKIQRTQQEDSAVYLCASSLIGGAISSYNEQFFGPGTRLTVL.

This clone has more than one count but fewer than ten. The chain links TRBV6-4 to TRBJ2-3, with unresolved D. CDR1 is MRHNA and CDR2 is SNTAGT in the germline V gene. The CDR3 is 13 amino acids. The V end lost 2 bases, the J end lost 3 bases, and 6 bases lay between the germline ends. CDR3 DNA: TGTGCCAGCAGTGACAGGGAAACAGATACGCAGTATTTT. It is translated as CASSDRETDTQYF.

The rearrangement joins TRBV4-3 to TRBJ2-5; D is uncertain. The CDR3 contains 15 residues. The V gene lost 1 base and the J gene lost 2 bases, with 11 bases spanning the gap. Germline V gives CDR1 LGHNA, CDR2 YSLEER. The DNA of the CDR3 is TGCGCCAGCAGCCAAGGGGGTTGGGTACAAGAGACCCAGTACTTC. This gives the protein CASSQGGWVQETQYF.

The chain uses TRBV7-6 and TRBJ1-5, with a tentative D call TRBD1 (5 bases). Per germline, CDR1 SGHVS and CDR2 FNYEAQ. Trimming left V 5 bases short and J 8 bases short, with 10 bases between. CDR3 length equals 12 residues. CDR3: CASSRRGEPQHF. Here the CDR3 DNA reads TGTGCCAGCAGCCGGAGAGGGGAGCCCCAGCATTTT.

This CDR3 reads CSVDRGTEAFF. The CDR3 nucleotides read TGCAGCGTTGACAGGGGCACTGAAGCTTTCTTT. The chain combines TRBV29-1 with TRBJ1-1; D might be TRBD1 (6 bases). The CDR3 extends over 11 amino acids. Trimming took off 3 bases at V and 4 bases at J, with 6 bases between the two ends. CDR1 is SQVTM, CDR2 ANQGSEA, per germline. Full variable domain (rest looked up from reference TRBV29-1 and TRBJ1-1): SAVISQKPSRDICQRGTSLTIQCQVDSQVTMMFWYRQQPGQSLTLIATANQGSEATYESGFVIDKFPISRPNLTFSTLTVSNMSPEDSSIYLCSVDRGTEAFFGQGTRLTVV.

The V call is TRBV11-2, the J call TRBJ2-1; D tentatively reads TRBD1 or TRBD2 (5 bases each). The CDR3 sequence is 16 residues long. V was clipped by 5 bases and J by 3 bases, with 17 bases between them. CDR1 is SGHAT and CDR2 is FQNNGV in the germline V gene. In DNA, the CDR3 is TGTGCCAGCAGCCCTCTTGAGGGGCAGAACTACAATGAGCAGTTCTTC. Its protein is CASSPLEGQNYNEQFF.

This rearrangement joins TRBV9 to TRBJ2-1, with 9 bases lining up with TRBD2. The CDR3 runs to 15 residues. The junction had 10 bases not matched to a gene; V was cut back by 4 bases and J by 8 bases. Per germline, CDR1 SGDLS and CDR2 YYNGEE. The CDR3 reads CASSLGGGRGDEQFF. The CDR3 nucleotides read TGTGCCAGCAGCCTGGGGGGCGGGAGGGGCGATGAGCAGTTCTTC.